This TCR beta chain was profiled in a study of early stage breast cancer tumors. Assay: immunoSEQ multiplex PCR; the TCRdb copy retains only in-frame clones and omits some. The sample comprises fewer than 25,000 clones, 65% to 70% of which are singletons, and 9.5% to 10% rests with the top ten. CDR3 length: 14 amino acids. V lost 5 bases, J lost 4 bases, and 5 bases stayed unmatched. Per germline, CDR1 MNHEY and CDR2 SVGAGI. V and J are TRBV6-5 and TRBJ1-2, with TRBD1 identical over 9 bases. The sample was breast tumor tissue. This TCR was sampled from a person between 60 and 69 years old with breast cancer. CDR3 protein: CASSPDRGAYGYTF. The CDR3 nucleotides read TGTGCCAGCAGTCCGGACAGGGGCGCCTATGGCTACACCTTC.